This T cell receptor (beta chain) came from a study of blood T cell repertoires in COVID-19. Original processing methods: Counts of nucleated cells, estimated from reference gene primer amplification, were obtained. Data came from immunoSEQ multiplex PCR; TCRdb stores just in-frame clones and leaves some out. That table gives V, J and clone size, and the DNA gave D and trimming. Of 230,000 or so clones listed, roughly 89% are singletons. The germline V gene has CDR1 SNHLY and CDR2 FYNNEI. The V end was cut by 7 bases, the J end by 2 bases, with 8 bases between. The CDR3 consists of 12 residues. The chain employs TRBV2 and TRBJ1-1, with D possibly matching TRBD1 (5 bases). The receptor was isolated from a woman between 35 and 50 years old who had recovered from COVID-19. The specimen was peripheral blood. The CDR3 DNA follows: TGTGCCAGCAATGGACACAACACTGAAGCTTTCTTT. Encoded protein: CASNGHNTEAFF.